This passage covers 24 T cell receptor beta chains from one sample sequenced in a study of blood T cell repertoires in COVID-19. Measured with immunoSEQ multiplex PCR; TCRdb has only the in-frame clones, and not every one. The sample lists under 100,000 clones, roughly 80% occurring once. Sequenced material: peripheral blood. The receptors here all came from an elderly man with active or convalescent COVID-19.

The chain employs TRBV7-2 and TRBJ1-3, with 9 bases that match TRBD1. The germline CDR1 and CDR2 sequences are SGHTA and FQGNSA. Trimming at V came to 5 bases and at J to 4 bases, leaving 6 bases not matched to a gene. The CDR3 sequence is 15 residues long. The CDR3, as DNA: TGTGCCAGCAGCCCACAGGGGGCGGCGGGAAACACCATATATTTT. Protein product: CASSPQGAAGNTIYF.

The genes are TRBV6-5 and TRBJ1-6; D gene uncertain. CDR3 length equals 13 residues. Germline-derived CDR1 and CDR2 are MNHEY and SVGAGI. Trimming took off 8 bases at V and 8 bases at J, with 13 bases between the two ends. CDR3 sequence (DNA): TGTGCCAGCCGTTCGGCGGGGTATTCACCCCTCCACTTT. As protein: CASRSAGYSPLHF.

This sequence joins TRBV19 and TRBJ2-7, with a tentative D call TRBD1 (5 bases). This CDR3 has 13 amino acids. V dropped 4 bases and J dropped 9 bases, with 16 bases sitting between them. Germline V CDR1 and CDR2: LNHDA, SQIVND (reference sequence). The CDR3 DNA reads TGTGCCAGTAGTACCCAGGGTGGGCGGCGGCAGTACTTC. Translation gives CASSTQGGRRQYF.

The chain combines TRBV18 with TRBJ1-1, with 8 bases matching TRBD1. Germline CDR1 KGHSH, CDR2 LQKENI. Trimming removed 4 bases from V and 5 bases from J; junction bases left unmatched: 12. The CDR3 is 16 residues long. The CDR3: CASSRDRITGGTEAFF. CDR3 in DNA: TGTGCCAGCTCACGAGACAGGATTACAGGGGGAACTGAAGCTTTCTTT.

There are a few counts of this clone. The rearrangement uses TRBV14 and TRBJ2-7; D is perhaps TRBD1 (6 bases). This CDR3 contains 13 residues. With 1 base removed from V and 3 bases from J, the gap between germline ends came to 7 bases. CDR1 is SGHDN and CDR2 is FVKESK in the germline V gene. The CDR3 here is CASSQGGLYEQYF. DNA of the CDR3: TGTGCCAGCAGCCAAGGGGGGCTCTACGAGCAGTACTTC.

This chain links TRBV2 with TRBJ2-3, with 10 positions matching TRBD1. There are 13 residues in the CDR3. CDR1 and CDR2 from the germline V gene are SNHLY and FYNNEI. J was trimmed by 13 bases and V by 3 bases; bases with no gene match: 7. CDR3 nucleotide sequence: TGTGCCAGCAGTGACGCGAGGGACAGGGGCAAGTATTTT. Translating gives CASSDARDRGKYF.

The CDR3 reads CASSSGQGRYGYTF. The DNA of the CDR3 is TGCGCCAGCAGCTCCGGACAGGGGCGCTATGGCTACACCTTC. The chain recombines TRBV4-1 with TRBJ1-2; 9 bases line up with TRBD1. The CDR3 is made up of 14 amino acids. Trimming took 5 bases from V and 4 from J; bases not matched to a gene: 5. The V gene's germline CDR1 is MGHRA and CDR2 YSYEKL.

V is TRBV6-5 and J is TRBJ1-2; TRBD1 might be the D (5 bases). Germline CDR1 reads MNHEY; CDR2 reads SVGAGI. The CDR3 length is 13 residues. The germline V and J ends were trimmed by 6 bases and 4 bases, with 12 bases remaining between them. The chain's CDR3 is CASRSDSLYGYTF. For the CDR3, the DNA is TGTGCCAGCAGGTCCGACAGCCTCTATGGCTACACCTTC.

This chain joins TRBV7-6 and TRBJ2-7, with a tentative D call TRBD2 (5 bases). Germline V lookup: CDR1 SGHVS, CDR2 FNYEAQ. V was cut by 2 bases and J by 0 bases, with 11 bases left in between. The CDR3 runs 15 residues. CDR3 amino acids: CASSLRSGSSYEQYF. CDR3 DNA: TGTGCCAGCAGCTTACGAAGCGGCAGCTCCTACGAGCAGTACTTC.

The sample holds one count of this clone. V usage is TRBV18 and J usage is TRBJ1-4; 9 nucleotides line up with TRBD1. V trimming: 0 bases; J trimming: 8 bases; junction bases outside the gene matches: 7. Germline V gene data show CDR1 as KGHSH and CDR2 as LQKENI. The CDR3 has 16 residues. CDR3 residues: CASSPPSGTGYEKLFF. CDR3 in DNA: TGTGCCAGCTCACCACCGTCCGGGACAGGGTACGAAAAACTGTTTTTT.

A few counts support this clone. The chain joins TRBV6-6 to TRBJ1-1; a possible D gene is TRBD1 (5 bases). The V gene lost 8 bases and the J gene lost 0 bases, with 13 bases spanning the gap. CDR1 is MNHNY and CDR2 is SVGAGI in the germline V gene (reference sequence). There are 14 residues in the CDR3. This chain's CDR3 is CASFRPGMNTEAFF. The CDR3 nucleotides are TGTGCCAGCTTCCGACCAGGGATGAACACTGAAGCTTTCTTT.

This clone came up a few times. The genes are TRBV6-5 and TRBJ2-2; TRBD1 aligns across 9 bases. Germline assignment: CDR1 MNHEY and CDR2 SVGAGI. V was pared by 9 bases and J by 5 bases, with 4 bases of the junction left unmatched. The CDR3 contains 13 residues. CDR3 sequence reads: CASRDRETGELFF. The CDR3 nucleotides are TGTGCCAGTAGGGACAGGGAGACCGGGGAGCTGTTTTTT.

This clone has only one observation. The chain joins TRBV5-1 to TRBJ2-1; D is unclear. CDR3 length: 14 amino acids. Germline V gives CDR1 SGHRS, CDR2 YFSETQ. V lost 1 base and J 5 bases, leaving 10 bases between the germline ends. CDR3 sequence: CASSLIYSNNEQFF. The DNA for the CDR3 is TGCGCCAGCAGCTTGATCTACAGTAACAATGAGCAGTTCTTC.

The chain combines TRBV5-1 with TRBJ2-5, with 9 bases that match TRBD1. The germline V gene has CDR1 SGHRS and CDR2 YFSETQ. The CDR3 sequence is 14 residues long. With 4 bases clipped from V and 5 bases from J, the junction kept 6 bases outside the gene matches. CDR3 sequence reads: CASSAGTGRETQYF. CDR3 bases: TGCGCCAGCAGCGCCGGGACAGGGAGGGAGACCCAGTACTTC.

The J gene is TRBJ2-2, the V gene TRBV5-1, with D maybe TRBD1 (7 bases). Looked up from germline, CDR1 is SGHRS and CDR2 is YFSETQ. The CDR3 runs to 17 residues. Deletions cut 4 bases from V and 4 bases from J, with 20 bases between. CDR3 loop: CASSGPTGFSGTGELFF. CDR3 DNA: TGCGCCAGCAGCGGCCCGACAGGGTTTAGCGGCACCGGGGAGCTGTTTTTT.

This chain uses TRBV7-2 with TRBJ2-5; 11 bases map to TRBD1. The CDR3 consists of 16 residues. Germline CDR1 and CDR2: SGHTA and FQGNSA. The V segment lost 1 base and the J segment 4 bases; nucleotides outside the gene matches: 5. CDR3 coding DNA: TGTGCCAGCAGCTTAGGGGGACAGGGGGTGAGAGAGACCCAGTACTTC. Translated: CASSLGGQGVRETQYF.

This chain connects TRBV28 to TRBJ1-6, with 7 positions matching TRBD1. Germline CDR1 and CDR2: MDHEN and SYDVKM. CDR3 length equals 15 residues. J lost 6 bases, V lost 6 bases, and 8 bases had no gene match. CDR3 in DNA: TGTGCCAGCAGCACAGGGGTCTCGGCTAATTCACCCCTCCACTTT. Translation gives CASSTGVSANSPLHF. The full variable domain, with the rest looked up from reference TRBV28 and TRBJ1-6, is DVKVTQSSRYLVKRTGEKVFLECVQDMDHENMFWYRQDPGLGLRLIYFSYDVKMKEKGDIPEGYSVSREKKERFSLILESASTNQTSMYLCASSTGVSANSPLHFGNGTRLTVT.

The genes are TRBV5-6 and TRBJ2-1; tentatively, D is TRBD2 (5 bases). The germline gives CDR1 SGHDT, CDR2 YYEEEE. Trimming pared 0 bases from V and 4 bases from J, leaving 11 bases between. The CDR3 sequence is 15 residues long. The CDR3 bases are TGTGCCAGCAGCTTGGCCGGGGAGACGTACAATGAGCAGTTCTTC. This gives the protein CASSLAGETYNEQFF. Looking up the rest from reference TRBV5-6 and TRBJ2-1 gives the full variable domain: DAGVTQSPTHLIKTRGQQVTLRCSPKSGHDTVSWYQQALGQGPQFIFQYYEEEERQRGNFPDRFSGHQFPNYSSELNVNALLLGDSALYLCASSLAGETYNEQFFGPGTRLTVL.

The gene calls are TRBV5-8 and TRBJ2-7; TRBD2 matches 7 bases. Trimming removed 6 bases from V and 3 bases from J; junction bases left unmatched: 9. Germline CDR1 and CDR2: SGHTS and YDEGEE. The CDR3 consists of 14 residues. CDR3 in amino acids: CASTQAGTNYEQYF. CDR3 nucleotides: TGTGCCAGCACCCAGGCCGGGACTAACTACGAGCAGTACTTC. The full variable domain, in which reference TRBV5-8 and TRBJ2-7 provide the parts outside the CDR3, is EAGVTQSPTHLIKTRGQQATLRCSPISGHTSVYWYQQALGLGLQFLLWYDEGEERNRGNFPPRFSGRQFPNYSSELNVNALELEDSALYLCASTQAGTNYEQYFGPGTRLTVT.

This clone occurred a few times. The chain recombines TRBV5-1 with TRBJ2-3; D might be TRBD1 (5 bases). The germline gives CDR1 SGHRS, CDR2 YFSETQ. The V gene lost 6 bases and the J gene lost 0 bases, with 11 bases spanning the gap. The CDR3 contains 14 residues. The CDR3 nucleotides read TGCGCCAGCAAGGTGGGGCCTAGCACAGATACGCAGTATTTT. Translating it yields CASKVGPSTDTQYF.

The genes are TRBV2 and TRBJ2-5; D is ambiguous. The CDR3 runs to 15 residues. V lost 3 bases and J 5 bases, leaving 16 bases between the germline ends. Germline CDR1 reads SNHLY; CDR2 reads FYNNEI. The DNA for the CDR3 is TGTGCCAGCAGTGATGCCGACCCCTTGAGGGAGACCCAGTACTTC. Amino acids: CASSDADPLRETQYF. Full variable domain (outside the CDR3, taken from reference TRBV2 and TRBJ2-5): EPEVTQTPSHQVTQMGQEVILRCVPISNHLYFYWYRQILGQKVEFLVSFYNNEISEKSEIFDDQFSVERPDGSNFTLKIRSTKLEDSAMYFCASSDADPLRETQYFGPGTRLLVL.

This clone appeared a few times. J is TRBJ1-1 and V is TRBV4-3; no clear D. Trimming pared 0 bases from V and 4 bases from J, leaving 9 bases between. CDR1 is LGHNA, CDR2 YSLEER, per germline. This CDR3 contains 14 residues. As DNA, the CDR3 is TGCGCCAGCAGCCAAGAACCGAGACTCACTGAAGCTTTCTTT. Translating it yields CASSQEPRLTEAFF.

CDR3 bases: TGTGCCAGCAGGGAAAGGGGAGATACGCAGTATTTT. This gives the protein CASRERGDTQYF. V usage is TRBV7-9 and J usage is TRBJ2-3, with TRBD1 as a possible D gene (5 bases). Trimming took off 6 bases at V and 5 bases at J, with 9 bases between the two ends. This CDR3 is built from 12 residues. The V gene's germline CDR1 is SEHNR and CDR2 FQNEAQ (reference sequence). Full variable domain (rest looked up from reference TRBV7-9 and TRBJ2-3): DTGVSQNPRHKITKRGQNVTFRCDPISEHNRLYWYRQTLGQGPEFLTYFQNEAQLEKSRLLSDRFSAERPKGSFSTLEIQRTEQGDSAMYLCASRERGDTQYFGPGTRLTVL.

This chain connects TRBV12-5 to TRBJ1-1; no clear D gene. This CDR3 has 13 residues. V was trimmed by 3 bases and J by 5 bases, leaving 10 bases between them. Looked up from germline, CDR1 is LGHNT and CDR2 is FRNRAP. The CDR3 region is CASGFTEGTEAFF. The DNA for the CDR3 is TGTGCTAGTGGTTTTACGGAGGGTACTGAAGCTTTCTTT.